This record covers a single TCR beta chain. What it binds is unknown. On the day of bone marrow donation, the related graft donor provided peripheral blood. Cells defined as naive were viable CD3+CD4+ or CD3+CD8+ and CCR7+CD45RA+CD45RO-CD95-CD27+CD28+. The sample comes from a study of T cells after posttransplantation cyclophosphamide. V trimming: 2 bases; J trimming: 4 bases; junction bases outside the gene matches: 7. The CDR3 runs to 15 residues. The V gene's germline CDR1 is MNHEY and CDR2 SMNVEV (reference sequence). Whole-study findings and limits: Later post-transplant blood repertoires were often dominated by donor CD8+ memory clones. Blood and skin or GI T cell repertoires showed limited TRB overlap.

Assay used: immunoSEQ multiplex PCR; TCRdb lists only in-frame clones, some missing. The sample holds about 21,000 clones, nearly 99% seen once. This TCR derives from a man aged 40-55 years in good health, CMV-negative, and a related stem cell transplant donor. Material for sequencing was naive CD8+ T cells sorted from PBMCs. The chain carries TRBV27 and TRBJ1-1, with 7 bases aligning to TRBD1. Here the CDR3 DNA reads TGTGCCAGCAGTTTAAATCCAGGGGGGATCACTGAAGCTTTCTTT. Its protein product is CASSLNPGGITEAFF.